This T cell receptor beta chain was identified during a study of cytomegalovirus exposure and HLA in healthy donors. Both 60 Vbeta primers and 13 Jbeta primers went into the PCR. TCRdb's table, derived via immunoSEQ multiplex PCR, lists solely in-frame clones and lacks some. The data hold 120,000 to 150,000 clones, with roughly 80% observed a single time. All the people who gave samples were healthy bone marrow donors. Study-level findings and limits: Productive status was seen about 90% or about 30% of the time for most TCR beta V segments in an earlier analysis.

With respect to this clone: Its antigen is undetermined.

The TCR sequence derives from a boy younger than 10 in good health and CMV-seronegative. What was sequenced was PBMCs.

The CDR3 region has the DNA TGTGCCAGCACCCAACGGGGGGGGGTGGCTGGGGCCAACGTCCTGACTTTC. This codes for CASTQRGGVAGANVLTF. The chain employs TRBV9 and TRBJ2-6; 8 nucleotides match TRBD2. The V gene's germline CDR1 is SGDLS and CDR2 YYNGEE. With 6 bases clipped from V and 2 bases from J, the junction kept 10 bases outside the gene matches. This CDR3 is 17 amino acids long.